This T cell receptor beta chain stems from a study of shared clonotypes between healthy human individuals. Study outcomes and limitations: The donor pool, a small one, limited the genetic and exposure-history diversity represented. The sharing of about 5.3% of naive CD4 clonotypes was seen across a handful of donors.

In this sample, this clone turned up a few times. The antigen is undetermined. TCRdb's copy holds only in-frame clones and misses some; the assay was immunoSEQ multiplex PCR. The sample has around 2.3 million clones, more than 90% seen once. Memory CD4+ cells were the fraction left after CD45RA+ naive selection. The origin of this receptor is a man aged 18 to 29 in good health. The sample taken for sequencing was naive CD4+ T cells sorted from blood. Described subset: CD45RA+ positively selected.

CDR3 in DNA: TGTGCCATCAGTGAGTCGTCATTAGACAGGGAGACGAATGAGCAGTACTTC. Amino acid sequence: CAISESSLDRETNEQYF. J is TRBJ2-7 and V is TRBV10-3; 7 positions agree with TRBD1. There are 17 residues in the CDR3. J lost 7 bases, V lost 0 bases, and 15 bases had no gene match. The V gene's germline CDR1 is ENHRY and CDR2 SYGVKD.